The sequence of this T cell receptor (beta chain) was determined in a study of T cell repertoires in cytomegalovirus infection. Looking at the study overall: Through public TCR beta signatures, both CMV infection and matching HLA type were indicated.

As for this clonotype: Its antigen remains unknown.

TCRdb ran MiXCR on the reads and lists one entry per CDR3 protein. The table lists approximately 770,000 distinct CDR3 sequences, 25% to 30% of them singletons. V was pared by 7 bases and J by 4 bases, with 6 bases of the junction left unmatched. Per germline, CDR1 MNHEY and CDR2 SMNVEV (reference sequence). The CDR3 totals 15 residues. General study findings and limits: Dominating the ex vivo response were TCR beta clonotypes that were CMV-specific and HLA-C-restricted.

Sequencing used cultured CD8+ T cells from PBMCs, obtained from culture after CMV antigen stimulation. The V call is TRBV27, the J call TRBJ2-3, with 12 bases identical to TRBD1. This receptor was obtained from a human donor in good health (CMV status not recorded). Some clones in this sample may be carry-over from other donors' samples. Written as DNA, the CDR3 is TGTGCCAGCAACCTGGGGACAGGGGGCGCAGATACGCAGTATTTT. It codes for CASNLGTGGADTQYF.